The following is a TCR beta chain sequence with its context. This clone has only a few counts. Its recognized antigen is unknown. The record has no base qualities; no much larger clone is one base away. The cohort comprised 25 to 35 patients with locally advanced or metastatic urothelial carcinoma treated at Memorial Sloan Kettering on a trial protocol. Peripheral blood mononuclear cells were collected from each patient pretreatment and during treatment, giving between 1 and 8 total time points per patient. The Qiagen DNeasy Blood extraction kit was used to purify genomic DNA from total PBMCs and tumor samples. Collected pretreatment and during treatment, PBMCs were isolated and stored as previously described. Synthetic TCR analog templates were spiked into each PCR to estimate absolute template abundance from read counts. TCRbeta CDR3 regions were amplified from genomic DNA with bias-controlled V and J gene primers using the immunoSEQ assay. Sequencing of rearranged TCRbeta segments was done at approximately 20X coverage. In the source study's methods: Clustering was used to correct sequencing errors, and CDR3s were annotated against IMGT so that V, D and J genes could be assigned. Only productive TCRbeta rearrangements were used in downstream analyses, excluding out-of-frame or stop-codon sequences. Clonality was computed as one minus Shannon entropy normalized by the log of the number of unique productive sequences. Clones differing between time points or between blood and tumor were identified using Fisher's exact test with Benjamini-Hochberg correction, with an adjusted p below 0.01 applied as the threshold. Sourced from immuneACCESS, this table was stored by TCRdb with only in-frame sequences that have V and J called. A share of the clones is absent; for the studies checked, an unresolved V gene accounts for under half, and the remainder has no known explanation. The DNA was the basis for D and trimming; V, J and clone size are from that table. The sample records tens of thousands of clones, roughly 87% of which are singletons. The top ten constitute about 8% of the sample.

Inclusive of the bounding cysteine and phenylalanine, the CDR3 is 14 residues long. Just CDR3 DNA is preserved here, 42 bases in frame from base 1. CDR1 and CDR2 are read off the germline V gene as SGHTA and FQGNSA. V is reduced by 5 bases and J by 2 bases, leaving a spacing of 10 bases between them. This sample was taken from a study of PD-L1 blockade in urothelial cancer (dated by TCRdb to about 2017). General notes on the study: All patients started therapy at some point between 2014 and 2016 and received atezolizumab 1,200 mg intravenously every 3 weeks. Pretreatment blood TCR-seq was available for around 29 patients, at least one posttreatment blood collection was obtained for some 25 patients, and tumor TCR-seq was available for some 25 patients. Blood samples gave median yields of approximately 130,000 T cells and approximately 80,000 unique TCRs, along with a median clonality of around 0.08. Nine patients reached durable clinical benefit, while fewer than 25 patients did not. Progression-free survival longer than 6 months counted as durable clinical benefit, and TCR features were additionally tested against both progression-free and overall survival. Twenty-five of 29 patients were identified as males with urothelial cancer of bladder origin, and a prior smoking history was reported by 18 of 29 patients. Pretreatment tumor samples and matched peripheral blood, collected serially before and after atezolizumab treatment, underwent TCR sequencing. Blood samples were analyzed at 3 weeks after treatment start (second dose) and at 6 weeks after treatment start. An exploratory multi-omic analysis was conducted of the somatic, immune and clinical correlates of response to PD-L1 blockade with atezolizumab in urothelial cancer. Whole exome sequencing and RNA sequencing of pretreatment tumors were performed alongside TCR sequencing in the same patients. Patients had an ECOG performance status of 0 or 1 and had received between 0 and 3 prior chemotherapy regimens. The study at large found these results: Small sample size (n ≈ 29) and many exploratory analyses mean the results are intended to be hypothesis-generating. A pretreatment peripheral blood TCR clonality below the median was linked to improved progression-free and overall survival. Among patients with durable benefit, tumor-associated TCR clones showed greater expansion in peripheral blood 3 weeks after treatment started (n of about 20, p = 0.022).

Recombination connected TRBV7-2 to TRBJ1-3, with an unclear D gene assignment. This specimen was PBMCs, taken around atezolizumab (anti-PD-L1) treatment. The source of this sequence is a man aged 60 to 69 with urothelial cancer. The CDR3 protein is CASSLAGTGNTIYF. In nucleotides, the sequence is TGTGCCAGCAGCCTTGCCGGTACTGGAAACACCATATATTTT.